This TCR beta chain was documented in a study of cytomegalovirus exposure and HLA in healthy donors. Overall study: Earlier, 200 million or so T cells were analyzed, and 90 million to 140 million unique TCR beta sequences were found among them.

This clone was detected only a few times. Its antigen is unknown. 13 Jbeta primers and 60 Vbeta primers were used for the PCR. Only in-frame clones appear in the TCRdb table, and some are missing; sequencing was by immunoSEQ multiplex PCR. The repertoire holds more than 140,000 clones, with 82% as singletons. Broader study findings: Accounts indicate the classifier identified cytomegalovirus status with strong specificity and sensitivity. Later analysis identified 17,000 or so TCR beta sequences associated with HLA alleles, using a false discovery rate threshold of 0.05.

The CDR3 spans 16 residues. This sequence was found in a man aged 18 to 29 in good health and CMV-seropositive. Sequencing was performed on PBMCs. The chain combines TRBV12-2 with TRBJ1-5; TRBD1 is taken as the D call from the table, unchecked against the DNA. TRBV12-2 is a pseudogene segment. DNA for the CDR3: TGTGCAAGTCGCTTAGAACAGCTTTATAGCAATCAGCCCCAGCATTTT. Translation: CASRLEQLYSNQPQHF.